The source of this T cell receptor beta chain is a study of cytomegalovirus exposure and HLA in healthy donors. V was shortened by 1 base and J by 3 bases, with 4 bases between the two germline ends. This CDR3 has 11 residues. The germline CDR1 and CDR2 sequences are GTSNPN and SVGIG (reference sequence). General observations from the study: In most subjects, TCR beta sequences reportedly gave accurate predictions of HLA-A and HLA-B alleles.

Primers for the PCR totalled 60 Vbeta and 13 Jbeta. Profiling relied on immunoSEQ multiplex PCR, and the TCRdb table lists in-frame clones only, not all of them. The sample holds about 180,000 clones, 82% seen once. This clone was seen a few times. What it recognizes is unknown. Source material: PBMCs. The receptor comes from a man in his forties in good health and CMV-seronegative. The rearrangement links TRBV30 to TRBJ2-7; D is unclear. The CDR3 DNA reads as TGTGCCTGGAGTGCTAACTACGAGCAGTACTTC. As protein: CAWSANYEQYF.